This T cell receptor (beta chain) comes out of a study of OX40 agonist ivuxolimab in advanced cancers. Study-level background: Dosing consisted of intravenous ivuxolimab at 0.01 to 10 mg/kg every 2 weeks.

On this clone: Its antigen is still unknown.

Study results and caveats: Compared with others, partial responders at 0.1-3.0 mg/kg displayed clonal expansion among the lowest. At 0.1 to 3.0 mg/kg, clonal expansion of CD4+ and CD8+ blood T cells had occurred by week 6.

Trimming at V came to 2 bases and at J to 1 base, leaving 4 bases not matched to a gene. The germline CDR1 and CDR2 sequences are SNHLY and FYNNEI. This CDR3 has 15 amino acids. Sequencing was performed with immunoSEQ multiplex PCR; in TCRdb, only in-frame clones are kept and a portion is missing. The sample has approximately 75,000 clones, over 65% seen once. The sample in question was CD4+ or CD8+ T cells sorted from blood, obtained in a trial of the OX40 agonist ivuxolimab. The clonotype was recovered from an adult with an advanced solid tumor such as melanoma, head and neck, liver or kidney cancer. The rearrangement joins TRBV2 to TRBJ1-2; the match to TRBD1 covers 7 bases. The CDR3 reads CASSEQGGLNYGYTF. Written as DNA, the CDR3 is TGTGCCAGCAGTGAACAGGGGGGGCTTAACTATGGCTACACCTTC.